The 27 T cell receptor beta chains below were found in one sample sequenced in a study of blood T cell repertoires in COVID-19. The table came from immunoSEQ multiplex PCR; TCRdb's copy has only in-frame clones and leaves some out. The table shows tens of thousands of clones, with around 90% occurring only once. The sequenced sample consisted of peripheral blood. The receptor source for this set is a man aged 55 to 70 with active COVID-19.

V gene TRBV5-6 combines with J gene TRBJ1-1, with D uncertain. Trimming shortened V by 3 bases and J by 0 bases, and 6 bases separated the two germline ends. The CDR3 covers 13 residues. Germline lookup yields CDR1 SGHDT and CDR2 YYEEEE. As DNA, the CDR3 is TGTGCCAGCAGCTCCCCCATGAACACTGAAGCTTTCTTT. This encodes CASSSPMNTEAFF.

CDR3 loop: CASSWTGGQQETQYF. CDR3 DNA: TGCGCCAGCAGCTGGACAGGGGGGCAGCAAGAGACCCAGTACTTC. This chain links TRBV5-1 with TRBJ2-5, with 10 bases that match TRBD1. Germline V gene sequence: CDR1 SGHRS, CDR2 YFSETQ. This CDR3 has 15 amino acids. J gave up 2 bases and V 3 bases, and 4 bases lay outside the gene matches.

The chain is built from TRBV7-3 and TRBJ2-7; TRBD2 might be the D (6 bases). CDR1 is SGHTA and CDR2 is FQGTGA in the germline V gene. This CDR3 spans 15 amino acids. V was trimmed by 5 bases and J by 2 bases, leaving 16 bases between them. This CDR3 is CASSIRAGATYEQYF. For the CDR3, the DNA is TGTGCCAGCAGCATCCGAGCGGGCGCCACCTACGAGCAGTACTTC.

The genes are TRBV14 and TRBJ1-5; weak D call: TRBD1 (5 bases). Per germline, CDR1 SGHDN and CDR2 FVKESK. Deletions cut 4 bases from V and 0 bases from J, with 22 bases between. This CDR3 contains 19 residues. The chain's CDR3 is CASSPSGGGTHLSNQPQHF. In nucleotides, the CDR3 is TGTGCCAGCAGCCCTTCGGGGGGGGGAACTCACCTTAGCAATCAGCCCCAGCATTTT.

This clone showed up just a few times. The chain employs TRBV4-1 and TRBJ2-7, with D perhaps TRBD1 (6 bases). From germline, CDR1 is MGHRA and CDR2 YSYEKL. This CDR3 contains 17 residues. V was clipped by 0 bases and J by 4 bases, with 19 bases between them. CDR3 amino acids: CASSQDGHRVGSYEQYF. The CDR3 DNA reads as TGCGCCAGCAGCCAAGACGGGCACAGGGTGGGCTCATACGAGCAGTACTTC.

V gene TRBV25-1 combines with J gene TRBJ1-1; D call uncertain. CDR1 and CDR2 from the germline V gene are MGHDK and SYGVNS. The CDR3 has 12 residues. Trimming removed 4 bases from V and 4 bases from J, with 7 bases in between. The CDR3 spells CASSVSGTEAFF. The CDR3 DNA sequence: TGTGCCAGCAGTGTCTCGGGCACTGAAGCTTTCTTT.

The chain uses TRBV5-1 and TRBJ2-7; 7 bases align to TRBD1. The CDR3 runs 13 residues. The germline CDR1 and CDR2 sequences are SGHRS and YFSETQ. Trimming took 8 bases from V and 1 from J; bases not matched to a gene: 6. CDR3 sequence reads: CASTWDSSYEQYF. The CDR3 region has the DNA TGCGCCAGTACTTGGGACAGTTCCTACGAGCAGTACTTC.

V is TRBV3-1 (or the pseudogene TRBV3-2) and J is TRBJ1-1; D uncertain. This CDR3 spans 13 amino acids. CDR1 is LGHDT, CDR2 YNNKEL, per germline (reference sequence). Trimming took off 4 bases at V and 1 base at J, with 7 bases between the two ends. CDR3 loop: CASSPGENTEAFF. The CDR3 nucleotides read TGTGCCAGCAGCCCCGGAGAGAACACTGAAGCTTTCTTT.

The J gene is TRBJ2-2, the V gene TRBV12-3 or TRBV12-4; D perhaps matches TRBD1 (5 bases). CDR3 length: 13 amino acids. Trimming pared 6 bases from V and 5 bases from J, leaving 10 bases between. The CDR3 here is CASSQGFTGELFF. Here the CDR3 DNA reads TGTGCCAGCAGCCAGGGTTTTACCGGGGAGCTGTTTTTT.

The chain has TRBV3-1 (or the pseudogene TRBV3-2) and TRBJ1-1, with 9 bases that match TRBD1. J lost 4 bases, V lost 1 base, and 4 bases had no gene match. The germline CDR1 and CDR2 sequences are LGHDT and YNNKEL (reference sequence). This CDR3 contains 15 residues. This chain's CDR3 is CASSQGTGVSTEAFF. The CDR3 DNA reads as TGTGCCAGCAGCCAAGGGACAGGGGTAAGCACTGAAGCTTTCTTT.

The chain is built from TRBV3-1 (or the pseudogene TRBV3-2) and TRBJ1-4; tentative D call: TRBD1 (5 bases). The CDR3 sequence is 14 residues long. Germline V gives CDR1 LGHDT, CDR2 YNNKEL (reference sequence). Trimming stripped 4 bases from V and 0 bases from J, with 6 bases between. DNA of the CDR3: TGTGCCAGCAGCCCCAGGGCAACTAATGAAAAACTGTTTTTT. It translates to CASSPRATNEKLFF.

V is TRBV29-1 and J is TRBJ2-2; D uncertain. V was clipped by 4 bases and J by 0 bases, with 3 bases between them. Looked up from germline, CDR1 is SQVTM and CDR2 is ANQGSEA. The CDR3 has 12 amino acids. This CDR3 is CSVAPNTGELFF. DNA of the CDR3: TGCAGCGTTGCTCCGAACACCGGGGAGCTGTTTTTT.

The rearrangement links TRBV24-1 to TRBJ2-5; TRBD1 matches 7 bases. Germline V gene sequence: CDR1 KGHDR, CDR2 SFDVKD. The V gene end was trimmed by 9 bases and the J gene end by 3 bases; junction bases not matched to a gene: 12. The CDR3 sequence is 15 residues long. The CDR3, as DNA: TGTGCCACCGGAAGACAGGGAATGATGGAAGAGACCCAGTACTTC. Protein: CATGRQGMMEETQYF.

The V gene is TRBV7-2, the J gene TRBJ1-6; D remains ambiguous. The CDR3 has 12 amino acids. The V end was cut by 2 bases, the J end by 7 bases, with 3 bases between. CDR1 and CDR2 (germline): SGHTA, FQGNSA. Written as DNA, the CDR3 is TGTGCCAGCAGCTTACGGAATTCACCCCTCCACTTT. Its translation: CASSLRNSPLHF.

The V call is TRBV19, the J call TRBJ1-4; D may be TRBD1 (5 bases). This CDR3 region has 15 residues. The V end was cut by 4 bases, the J end by 5 bases, with 14 bases between. Germline V gene data show CDR1 as LNHDA and CDR2 as SQIVND (reference sequence). In DNA form, the CDR3 reads TGTGCCAGTAGTACTCGACAGTTTTCAAATGAAAAACTGTTTTTT. Its translation: CASSTRQFSNEKLFF. The whole variable domain, remainder taken from reference TRBV19 and TRBJ1-4, is DGGITQSPKYLFRKEGQNVTLSCEQNLNHDAMYWYRQDPGQGLRLIYYSQIVNDFQKGDIAEGYSVSREKKESFPLTVTSAQKNPTAFYLCASSTRQFSNEKLFFGSGTQLSVL.

This clone was detected a few times. V usage is TRBV12-3 or TRBV12-4 and J usage is TRBJ2-1; no reliable D call. The length of the CDR3 is 13 residues. V gave up 2 bases and J gave up 5 bases, with 7 bases separating them. CDR3 nucleotide sequence: TGTGCCAGCAGTTTAATCGAGAACAATGAGCAGTTCTTC. This translates into CASSLIENNEQFF.

The gene calls are TRBV11-2 and TRBJ1-6, with a tentative D call TRBD1 (5 bases). The CDR3 runs 18 residues. V was clipped by 1 base and J by 9 bases, with 22 bases between them. Looked up from germline, CDR1 is SGHAT and CDR2 is FQNNGV. In DNA, the CDR3 is TGTGCCAGCAGCTTAGCTTCAATTCTCCGGGGGGAGCTTTCACCCCTCCACTTT. Amino acids: CASSLASILRGELSPLHF.

The chain recombines TRBV10-3 with TRBJ2-5; D is unclear. CDR3 length: 15 amino acids. The V gene's germline CDR1 is ENHRY and CDR2 SYGVKD. V gave up 2 bases and J gave up 4 bases, with 14 bases separating them. CDR3 in amino acids: CAISEARSALETQYF. In DNA form, the CDR3 reads TGTGCCATCAGTGAGGCTCGGAGCGCGCTAGAGACCCAGTACTTC.

The J gene is TRBJ1-1, the V gene TRBV14; no clear D. V was pared by 6 bases and J by 4 bases, with 15 bases between. Germline CDR1 is SGHDN and CDR2 is FVKESK. This CDR3 comprises 14 residues. The CDR3 protein is CASRLSGGGTEAFF. The DNA of the CDR3 is TGTGCCAGCAGGTTAAGTGGTGGCGGCACTGAAGCTTTCTTT.

V and J are TRBV5-1 and TRBJ2-1, with 7 bases aligning to TRBD2. The V segment lost 4 bases and the J segment 5 bases; nucleotides outside the gene matches: 9. This CDR3 is 15 amino acids long. Germline V CDR1 and CDR2: SGHRS, YFSETQ. The CDR3 region has the DNA TGCGCCAGCAGCCCGATGGGGGGGTCGAACAATGAGCAGTTCTTC. This sequence encodes CASSPMGGSNNEQFF.

This sequence joins TRBV5-6 and TRBJ1-2; the D gene is possibly TRBD1 (5 bases). Trimming left V 1 base short and J 7 bases short, with 17 bases between. Looked up from germline, CDR1 is SGHDT and CDR2 is YYEEEE. The CDR3 contains 15 residues. The CDR3 DNA sequence: TGTGCCAGCAGCTTGAGGGCAGGGAACGCCCGTGGCTACACCTTC. Protein sequence: CASSLRAGNARGYTF.

The chain uses TRBV19 and TRBJ2-6; D might be TRBD1 (5 bases). Trimming shortened V by 1 base and J by 2 bases, and 12 bases separated the two germline ends. The germline V gene has CDR1 LNHDA and CDR2 SQIVND (reference sequence). The CDR3 spans 17 residues. CDR3 nucleotides: TGTGCCAGTAGTATAGGGGCAGGGCGCGCTGGGGCCAACGTCCTGACTTTC. It specifies CASSIGAGRAGANVLTF.

CDR3 amino acids: CASSLLGRGELFF. CDR3 nucleotides: TGTGCCAGCAGCTTATTGGGCCGTGGGGAGCTGTTTTTT. This chain connects TRBV7-2 to TRBJ2-2, with D hard to call. CDR3 size: 13 residues. Germline V CDR1 and CDR2: SGHTA, FQGNSA. The V end was cut by 2 bases, the J end by 8 bases, with 9 bases between.

The chain combines TRBV5-4 with TRBJ2-2; TRBD1 aligns across 7 bases. Germline CDR1 is SGHNT and CDR2 is YYREEE (reference sequence). The V segment lost 0 bases and the J segment 5 bases; nucleotides outside the gene matches: 4. There are 15 residues in the CDR3. CDR3 coding DNA: TGTGCCAGCAGCTTGGGTCAGGGGGATACCGGGGAGCTGTTTTTT. It is translated as CASSLGQGDTGELFF.

This chain joins TRBV10-3 and TRBJ2-7, with D hard to call. This CDR3 spans 14 amino acids. CDR1 ENHRY and CDR2 SYGVKD come from the germline V gene. V shed 0 bases and J shed 3 bases, with 9 bases lying between them. This CDR3 reads CAISESPTNYEQYF. CDR3 DNA sequence: TGTGCCATCAGTGAGTCGCCTACGAACTACGAGCAGTACTTC.

This clone has just a few counts. V and J are TRBV25-1 and TRBJ1-1, with D possibly matching TRBD1 (6 bases). CDR1 MGHDK and CDR2 SYGVNS come from the germline V gene. The CDR3 is 12 amino acids. V was shortened by 0 bases and J by 9 bases, with 8 bases between the two germline ends. DNA of the CDR3: TGTGCCAGCAGTGAATACGACAGGAAAGCTTTCTTT. This translates into CASSEYDRKAFF. Drawing the rest from reference TRBV25-1 and TRBJ1-1, the complete variable domain is EADIYQTPRYLVIGTGKKITLECSQTMGHDKMYWYQQDPGMELHLIHYSYGVNSTEKGDLSSESTVSRIRTEHFPLTLESARPSHTSQYLCASSEYDRKAFFGQGTRLTVV.

This clone was found once. This chain connects TRBV28 to TRBJ2-7, with D tentatively TRBD2 (6 bases). Germline V lookup: CDR1 MDHEN, CDR2 SYDVKM. This CDR3 has 14 residues. V gave up 6 bases and J gave up 7 bases, with 19 bases separating them. CDR3 in amino acids: CASRDAGGSREQYF. In DNA form, the CDR3 reads TGTGCCAGCAGAGACGCCGGGGGTTCGAGGGAGCAGTACTTC. The entire variable domain, with the rest obtained from reference TRBV28 and TRBJ2-7, is as follows: DVKVTQSSRYLVKRTGEKVFLECVQDMDHENMFWYRQDPGLGLRLIYFSYDVKMKEKGDIPEGYSVSREKKERFSLILESASTNQTSMYLCASRDAGGSREQYFGPGTRLTVT.